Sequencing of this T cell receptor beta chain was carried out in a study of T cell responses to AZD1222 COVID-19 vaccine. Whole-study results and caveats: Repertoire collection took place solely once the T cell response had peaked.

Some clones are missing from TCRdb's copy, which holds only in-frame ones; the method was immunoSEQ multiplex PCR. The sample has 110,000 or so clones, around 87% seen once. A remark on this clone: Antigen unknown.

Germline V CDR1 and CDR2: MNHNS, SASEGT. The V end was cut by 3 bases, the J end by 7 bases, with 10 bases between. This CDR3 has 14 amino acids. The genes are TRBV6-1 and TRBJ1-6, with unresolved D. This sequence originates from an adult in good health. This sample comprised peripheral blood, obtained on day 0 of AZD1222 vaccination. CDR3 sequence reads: CASSEVTENSPLHF. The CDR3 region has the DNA TGTGCCAGCAGTGAGGTAACAGAAAATTCACCCCTCCACTTT.